The next 20 T cell receptor beta chains were all read from a single sample in a study of neurological immune-mediated disorders. The time point: longitudinal time-point 1 (baseline). In TCRdb, the 5' RACE reads were re-called with MiXCR into one record per CDR3 protein. The data hold some 37,000 distinct CDR3 sequences, with about 3.3% observed a single time. Material: PBMCs. The receptors originated from an older woman with multiple sclerosis.

There are many counts of this clonotype. V is TRBV5-1 and J is TRBJ2-7; possibly TRBD1 or TRBD2 for D (5 bases each). Trimming cost V 2 bases and J 3 bases, with 15 bases left between them. This CDR3 contains 15 residues. Looked up from germline, CDR1 is SGHRS and CDR2 is YFSETQ. This CDR3 is CASSLSGTFDYEQYF. CDR3 DNA: TGCGCCAGCAGCTTATCAGGGACCTTTGACTACGAGCAGTACTTC.

This clonotype was observed at least ten times. The chain carries TRBV12-3 or TRBV12-4 and TRBJ1-6; 7 nucleotides line up with TRBD1. The CDR3 has 14 amino acids. V shed 6 bases, J shed 11 bases, and the junction held 10 bases outside the gene matches. CDR3 sequence reads: CASRKGQPAAPLHF. CDR3 nucleotides: TGTGCCAGCAGAAAGGGACAGCCGGCGGCACCCCTCCACTTT.

This clonotype has at least ten counts. The chain has TRBV4-1 and TRBJ2-2; 10 nucleotides match TRBD1. The V and J ends lost 2 bases and 1 base, in that order; junction bases with no gene match: 7. Looked up from germline, CDR1 is MGHRA and CDR2 is YSYEKL. CDR3 size: 18 residues. In DNA form, the CDR3 reads TGCGCCAGCAGCCAACCAATAGGACAGGGGGAGAACACCGGGGAGCTGTTTTTT. Translating gives CASSQPIGQGENTGELFF.

The chain has TRBV5-1 and TRBJ2-3, with D perhaps matching TRBD1 (6 bases). This CDR3 comprises 17 residues. The germline V gene encodes CDR1 SGHRS and CDR2 YFSETQ. Trimming left V 0 bases short and J 2 bases short, with 16 bases between. The CDR3, as DNA: TGCGCCAGCAGCTTGGCTCAGGGGTCCCTTTACACAGATACGCAGTATTTT. It specifies CASSLAQGSLYTDTQYF.

This clonotype was seen at least ten times. The chain employs TRBV7-6 and TRBJ2-6; D gene uncertain. Deletions cut 6 bases from V and 0 bases from J, with 12 bases between. Germline values: CDR1 SGHVS, CDR2 FNYEAQ. The CDR3 runs 16 residues. The CDR3 DNA sequence: TGTGCCAGCAGTTTTAGCTCCCTCTCTGGGGCCAACGTCCTGACTTTC. Amino acids: CASSFSSLSGANVLTF.

This clonotype showed up many times. The chain carries TRBV11-2 and TRBJ1-2, with 9 bases identical to TRBD1. The length of the CDR3 is 15 residues. Germline CDR1 and CDR2: SGHAT and FQNNGV. Trimming cost V 5 bases and J 6 bases; bases outside gene matches: 10. The CDR3 region has the DNA TGTGCCAGCAGCCCCTCGGACAGGGGACCTGATGGCTACACCTTC. It is translated as CASSPSDRGPDGYTF.

Worth noting for this clonotype: With a much larger clone just one base away, this may be a read error. The chain employs TRBV20-1 and TRBJ2-2; TRBD2 is a possible D gene (7 bases). Germline V gene data show CDR1 as DFQATT and CDR2 as SNEGSKA (reference sequence). This CDR3 spans 15 amino acids. The CDR3 DNA follows: TGCAGTGCCCGAGGGGGGGTAAGGGACACCAGGGAGCTGTTTTTT. This translates into CSARGGVRDTRELFF.

This clonotype came up many times. The V gene is TRBV7-8, the J gene TRBJ1-1; D remains ambiguous. The CDR3 runs to 15 residues. V was cut by 3 bases and J by 4 bases, with 15 bases left in between. CDR1 SGHVS and CDR2 FQNEAQ come from the germline V gene. CDR3: CASSFRRVSGTEAFF. In DNA form, the CDR3 reads TGTGCCAGCAGCTTTCGCCGGGTATCAGGCACTGAAGCTTTCTTT.

In its sample, this clonotype was seen many times. V usage is TRBV5-1 and J usage is TRBJ2-7, with 7 bases that match TRBD2. J was trimmed by 3 bases and V by 1 base; bases with no gene match: 4. The germline V gene has CDR1 SGHRS and CDR2 YFSETQ. The CDR3 has 14 amino acids. Here the CDR3 reads CASSLQAGVYEQYF. CDR3 nucleotide sequence: TGCGCCAGCAGCTTGCAGGCGGGGGTCTACGAGCAGTACTTC.

This clonotype was seen repeatedly, ten times or more. The chain is built from TRBV11-2 and TRBJ1-1; D may be TRBD1 (5 bases). The ends were cut back, 4 bases at V and 4 bases at J, with 19 bases in the middle. The CDR3 is made up of 16 amino acids. Germline CDR1 SGHAT, CDR2 FQNNGV. CDR3 in amino acids: CASSSWGRGTGTEAFF. The CDR3, as DNA: TGTGCCAGCAGCTCATGGGGTAGAGGGACGGGCACTGAAGCTTTCTTT.

At least ten counts were recorded for this clonotype. The V gene is TRBV25-1, the J gene TRBJ2-6; 7 nucleotides match TRBD1. Trimming removed 6 bases from V and 2 bases from J; junction bases left unmatched: 4. Looked up from germline, CDR1 is MGHDK and CDR2 is SYGVNS. The CDR3 is 15 residues long. The CDR3 reads CASSTDRAGANVLTF. CDR3 bases: TGTGCCAGCAGCACCGACAGGGCTGGGGCCAACGTCCTGACTTTC.

The sample holds many counts of this clonotype. V is TRBV20-1 and J is TRBJ2-7; the D gene is possibly TRBD1 (6 bases). Germline V CDR1 and CDR2: DFQATT, SNEGSKA (reference sequence). CDR3 length: 14 amino acids. V shed 0 bases and J shed 3 bases, with 12 bases lying between them. The CDR3 spells CSAREELDSYEQYF. The CDR3 DNA is TGCAGTGCTAGAGAAGAGTTGGACAGCTACGAGCAGTACTTC.

In this sample, this clonotype is medium-sized. V usage is TRBV5-1 and J usage is TRBJ2-7; tentatively, D is TRBD1 (6 bases). Germline lookup yields CDR1 SGHRS and CDR2 YFSETQ. The CDR3 length is 15 residues. V was pared by 0 bases and J by 0 bases, with 10 bases between. CDR3 sequence reads: CASSLVSDSSYEQYF. CDR3 DNA: TGCGCCAGCAGCTTGGTGTCGGACAGCTCCTACGAGCAGTACTTC.

This clonotype was observed at least ten times. This chain joins TRBV12-3 or TRBV12-4 and TRBJ2-3; possibly TRBD2 for D (5 bases). This CDR3 contains 15 residues. Trimming cost V 7 bases and J 2 bases, with 16 bases left between them. The chain's CDR3 is CASTSRGGNTDTQYF. The CDR3 nucleotides read TGTGCCAGCACCTCCAGAGGAGGCAACACAGATACGCAGTATTTT.

With regard to this clonotype: Its ends do not fully match the called genes, so a read error is possible. The chain is built from TRBV10-2 and TRBJ2-2, with 9 bases identical to TRBD1. The CDR3 runs to 16 residues. From germline, CDR1 is WSHSY and CDR2 SAAADI. CDR3 sequence: CASSDRTGANTWELFF. The CDR3, as DNA: TGCGCCAGCAGTGATAGGACAGGGGCGAACACCTGGGAGCTGTTTTTT.

By its share, this clonotype is medium-sized. The J gene is TRBJ2-7, the V gene TRBV10-3; maybe TRBD1 (6 bases). This CDR3 comprises 13 residues. Trimming took 9 bases from V and 4 from J, leaving 16 bases between them. Germline lookup yields CDR1 ENHRY and CDR2 SYGVKD. This CDR3 is CAIQGFGQYEQYF. The CDR3 bases are TGTGCCATTCAGGGGTTTGGGCAATACGAGCAGTACTTC.

This clonotype was seen many times. The rearrangement uses TRBV5-1 and TRBJ1-3, with 11 bases that match TRBD1. The ends lost 1 base at V and 2 bases at J; junction bases unmatched: 8. Germline assignment: CDR1 SGHRS and CDR2 YFSETQ. This CDR3 has 18 residues. CDR3 sequence: CASSLSPRDRGTGNTIYF. In DNA, the CDR3 is TGCGCCAGCAGCTTGAGCCCCCGGGACAGGGGGACTGGAAACACCATATATTTT.

This clonotype has at least ten counts. The rearrangement uses TRBV5-1 and TRBJ1-1; no reliable D call. The CDR3 spans 13 residues. The V and J ends lost 1 base and 7 bases respectively, with 11 bases between them. Germline assignment: CDR1 SGHRS and CDR2 YFSETQ. CDR3 region: CASSLPRAGEAFF. CDR3 DNA sequence: TGCGCCAGCAGCTTGCCACGAGCAGGTGAAGCTTTCTTT.

This clonotype was detected ten times or more. The chain has TRBV5-1 and TRBJ1-4; D is uncertain. The V gene lost 4 bases and the J gene lost 5 bases, with 12 bases spanning the gap. The germline V gene encodes CDR1 SGHRS and CDR2 YFSETQ. The CDR3 covers 14 residues. The CDR3 is CASSEDGLNEKLFF. The DNA of the CDR3 is TGCGCCAGCAGCGAGGACGGCCTCAATGAAAAACTGTTTTTT.

This clonotype was recorded at least ten times. V gene TRBV10-3 combines with J gene TRBJ2-7; D uncertain. Germline V CDR1 and CDR2: ENHRY, SYGVKD. Deletions cut 3 bases from V and 1 base from J, with 10 bases between. The CDR3 extends over 14 amino acids. This CDR3 reads CAISETDGSYEQYF. The CDR3, as DNA: TGTGCCATCAGTGAAACGGACGGATCCTACGAGCAGTACTTC.